The rows below give T cell receptor beta chains drawn from one sample of a study of cytomegalovirus exposure and HLA in healthy donors. Produced via immunoSEQ multiplex PCR; TCRdb's table is partial and in-frame only. The table has about 140,000 clones, around 75% seen once. Sequences were obtained from PBMCs. Source of these receptors: a woman in her thirties in good health and CMV-seronegative. The CDR3 runs from the conserved cysteine through the conserved F or W. A D gene is named only where the DNA matches it firmly.

TRBJ1-5 | TRBV4-2 | - | TGTGCCAGCAGTTCGGGCCGGGGGGGTCAGCCCCAGCATTTT | CASSSGRGGQPQHF
TRBJ2-1 | TRBV2 | TRBD1 | TGTGCCAGCAGTTTCAACAGGGGCCCCAATGAGCAGTTCTTC | CASSFNRGPNEQFF
TRBJ1-6 | TRBV6-5 | TRBD1 | TGTGCCAGCAGTTACCACTACAGGGGAAGTGGGTCACCCCTCCACTTT | CASSYHYRGSGSPLHF
TRBJ2-1 | TRBV19 | - | TGTGCCAGTAGTATTGGGGGACTGGCCAATCGCAATGAGCAGTTCTTC | CASSIGGLANRNEQFF
TRBJ2-1 | TRBV18 | TRBD2 | TGTGCCAGCCAGGGACTAGCGGGGAACAATGAGCAGTTCTTC | CASQGLAGNNEQFF
TRBJ2-7 | TRBV28 | TRBD1 | TGTGCCAGCAGTCCAAGACAGGGGGCGTACGAGCAGTACTTC | CASSPRQGAYEQYF
TRBJ2-3 | TRBV10-3 | TRBD2 | TGTGCCATCAGTGAGTCTGCGGGGGGGCTCGCAGATACGCAGTATTTT | CAISESAGGLADTQYF
TRBJ1-3 | TRBV7-6 | - | TGTGCCAGCAGCTTCGCAGGGTTGGAAAACACCATATATTTT | CASSFAGLENTIYF
TRBJ1-1 | TRBV29-1 | - | TGCAGCGTTGAAGGGGAGGGGACCGAAGCTTTCTTT | CSVEGEGTEAFF
TRBJ2-7 | TRBV11-2 | TRBD2 | TGTGCCAGCAGCGCTACCGGGACTAGCCGCGAGCAGTACTTC | CASSATGTSREQYF
TRBJ2-1 | TRBV5-1 | - | TGCGCCAGCAGCTCTCGGGGCAATGAGCAGTTCTTC | CASSSRGNEQFF
TRBJ2-7 | TRBV23-1 | TRBD2 | TGCGCCAGCAGTCGCGGGAGGCTGGATGAGCAGTACTTC | CASSRGRLDEQYF